This TCR beta chain was sequenced in a study of T cell responses to AZD1222 COVID-19 vaccine. The study, taken as a whole, reports: Females outnumbered males among donors, who were mostly white British; clonal diversity was possibly underestimated.

Germline V gives CDR1 SEHNR, CDR2 FQNEAQ (reference sequence). The CDR3 has 16 residues. Trimming cost V 2 bases and J 3 bases, with 17 bases left between them. About this clone: What it recognizes is unknown.

Generated by immunoSEQ multiplex PCR, the TCRdb table keeps only in-frame clones and is missing some. There are 140,000 or so clones in the sample; 92% occur only once, and approximately 4% lies in the top ten. This clonotype was obtained from an adult who received the AZD1222 COVID-19 vaccine. V usage is TRBV7-9 and J usage is TRBJ2-7; D ambiguous. This specimen was peripheral blood, taken 28 days after the second AZD1222 dose. The chain's CDR3 is CASSLPTPTADYEQYF. CDR3 coding DNA: TGTGCCAGCAGCTTACCCACCCCTACAGCAGACTACGAGCAGTACTTC. Variable domain in full (rest from reference TRBV7-9 and TRBJ2-7): DTGVSQNPRHKITKRGQNVTFRCDPISEHNRLYWYRQTLGQGPEFLTYFQNEAQLEKSRLLSDRFSAERPKGSFSTLEIQRTEQGDSAMYLCASSLPTPTADYEQYFGPGTRLTVT.